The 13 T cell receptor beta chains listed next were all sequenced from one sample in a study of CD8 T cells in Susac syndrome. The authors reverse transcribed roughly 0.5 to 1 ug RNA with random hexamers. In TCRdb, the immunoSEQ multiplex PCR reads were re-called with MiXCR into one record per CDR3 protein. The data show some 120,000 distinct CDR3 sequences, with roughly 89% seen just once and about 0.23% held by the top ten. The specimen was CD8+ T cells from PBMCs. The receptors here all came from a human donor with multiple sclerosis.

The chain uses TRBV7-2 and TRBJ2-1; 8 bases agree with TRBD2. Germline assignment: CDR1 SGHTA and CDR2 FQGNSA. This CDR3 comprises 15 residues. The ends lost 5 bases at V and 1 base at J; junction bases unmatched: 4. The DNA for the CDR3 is TGTGCCAGCAGCCGGCGGGGGGATTCCTACAATGAGCAGTTCTTC. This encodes CASSRRGDSYNEQFF. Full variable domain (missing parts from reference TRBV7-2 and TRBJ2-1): GAGVSQSPSNKVTEKGKDVELRCDPISGHTALYWYRQSLGQGLEFLIYFQGNSAPDKSGLPSDRFSAERTGGSVSTLTIQRTQQEDSAVYLCASSRRGDSYNEQFFGPGTRLTVL.

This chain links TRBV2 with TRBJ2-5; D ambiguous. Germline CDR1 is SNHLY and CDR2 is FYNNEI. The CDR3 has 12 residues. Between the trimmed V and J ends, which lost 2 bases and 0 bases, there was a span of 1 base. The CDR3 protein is CASSEYQETQYF. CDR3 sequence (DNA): TGTGCCAGCAGTGAATACCAAGAGACCCAGTACTTC. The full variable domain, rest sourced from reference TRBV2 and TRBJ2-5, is EPEVTQTPSHQVTQMGQEVILRCVPISNHLYFYWYRQILGQKVEFLVSFYNNEISEKSEIFDDQFSVERPDGSNFTLKIRSTKLEDSAMYFCASSEYQETQYFGPGTRLLVL.

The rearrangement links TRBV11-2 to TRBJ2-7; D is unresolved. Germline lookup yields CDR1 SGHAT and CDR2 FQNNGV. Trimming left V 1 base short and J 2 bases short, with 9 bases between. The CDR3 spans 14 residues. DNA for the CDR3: TGTGCCAGCAGCTTAGTTGAGCGTACCTACGAGCAGTACTTC. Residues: CASSLVERTYEQYF.

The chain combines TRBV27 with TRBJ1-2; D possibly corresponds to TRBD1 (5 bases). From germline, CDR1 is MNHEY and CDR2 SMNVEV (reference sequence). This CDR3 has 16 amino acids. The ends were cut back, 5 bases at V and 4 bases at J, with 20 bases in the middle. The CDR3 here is CASSPLPGLSRYGYTF. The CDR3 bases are TGTGCCAGCAGTCCCCTGCCGGGACTTTCCCGCTATGGCTACACCTTC.

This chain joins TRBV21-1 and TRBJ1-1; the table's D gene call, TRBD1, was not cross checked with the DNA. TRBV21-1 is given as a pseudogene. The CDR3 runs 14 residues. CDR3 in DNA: TGTGCCAGCAGCCTACAGGGGTACCTGTCTGAAGCTTTCTTT. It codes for CASSLQGYLSEAFF.

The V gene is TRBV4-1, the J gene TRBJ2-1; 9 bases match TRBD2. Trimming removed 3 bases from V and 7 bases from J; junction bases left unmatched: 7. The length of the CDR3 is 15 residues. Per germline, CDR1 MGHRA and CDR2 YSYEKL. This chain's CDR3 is CASSHPSGVGNEQFF. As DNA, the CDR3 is TGCGCCAGCAGCCACCCTAGCGGGGTTGGAAATGAGCAGTTCTTC.

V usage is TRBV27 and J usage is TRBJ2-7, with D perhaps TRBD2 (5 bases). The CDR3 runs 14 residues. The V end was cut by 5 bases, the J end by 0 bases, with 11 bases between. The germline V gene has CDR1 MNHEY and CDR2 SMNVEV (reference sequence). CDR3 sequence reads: CASSTSVDSYEQYF. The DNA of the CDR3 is TGTGCCAGCAGTACTAGTGTCGACTCCTACGAGCAGTACTTC.

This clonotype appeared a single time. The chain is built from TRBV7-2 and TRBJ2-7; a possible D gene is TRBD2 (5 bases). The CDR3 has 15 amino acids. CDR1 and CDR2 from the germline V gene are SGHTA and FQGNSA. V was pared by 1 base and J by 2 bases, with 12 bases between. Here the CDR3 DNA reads TGTGCCAGCAGCTTAGAGGCGGGTAGCACCTACGAGCAGTACTTC. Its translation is CASSLEAGSTYEQYF.

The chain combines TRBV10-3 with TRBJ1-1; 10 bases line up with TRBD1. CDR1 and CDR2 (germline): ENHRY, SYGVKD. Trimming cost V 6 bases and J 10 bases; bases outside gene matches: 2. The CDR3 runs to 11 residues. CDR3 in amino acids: CAIRGQGRAFF. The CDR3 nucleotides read TGTGCCATCAGGGGACAGGGGAGAGCTTTCTTT.

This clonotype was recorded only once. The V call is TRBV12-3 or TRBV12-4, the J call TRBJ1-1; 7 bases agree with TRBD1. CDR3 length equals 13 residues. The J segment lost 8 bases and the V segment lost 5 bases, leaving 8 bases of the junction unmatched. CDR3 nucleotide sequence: TGTGCCAGCAGTCCCACGGTGACAGGGGAAGCTTTCTTT. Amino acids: CASSPTVTGEAFF.

In DNA, the CDR3 is TGCGCCAGCAGCCAAGATCTGGCGGGCTCCTACGAGCAGTACTTC. Its protein product is CASSQDLAGSYEQYF. This chain connects TRBV4-3 to TRBJ2-7; D perhaps matches TRBD2 (5 bases). In germline, CDR1 is LGHNA, CDR2 YSLEER. The CDR3 runs 15 residues. V was trimmed by 0 bases and J by 0 bases, leaving 9 bases between them.

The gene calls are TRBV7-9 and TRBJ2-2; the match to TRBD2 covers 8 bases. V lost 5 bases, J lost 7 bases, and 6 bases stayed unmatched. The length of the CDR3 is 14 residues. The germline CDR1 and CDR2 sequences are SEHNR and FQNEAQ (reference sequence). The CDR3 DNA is TGTGCCAGCAGCCCGAGCGGGAGCGGCGGGGAGCTGTTTTTT. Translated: CASSPSGSGGELFF. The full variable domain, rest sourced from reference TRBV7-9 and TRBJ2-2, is DTGVSQNPRHKITKRGQNVTFRCDPISEHNRLYWYRQTLGQGPEFLTYFQNEAQLEKSRLLSDRFSAERPKGSFSTLEIQRTEQGDSAMYLCASSPSGSGGELFFGEGSRLTVL.

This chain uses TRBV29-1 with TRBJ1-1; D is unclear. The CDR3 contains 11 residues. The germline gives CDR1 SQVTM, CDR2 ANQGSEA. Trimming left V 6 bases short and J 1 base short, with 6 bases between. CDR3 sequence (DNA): TGCAGCGTGTCAGAGAACACTGAAGCTTTCTTT. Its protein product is CSVSENTEAFF.